The present T cell receptor (beta chain) was sequenced within a study of blood T cell repertoires in COVID-19 (dated by TCRdb to about 2020). Regarding the research as a whole: Collaborator samples came from the United States, Italy and Spain and covered acute and convalescent phases of COVID-19. Subjects who had been exposed to COVID-19, were actively infected with it, or had recovered from it provided the deeply sampled blood TCRbeta repertoires that made up the dataset. The repertoires were released in a freely available public database meant as a resource for research on the immune response to SARS-CoV-2. Samples came from the ongoing ImmuneRACE study (first 160 participants) plus 1,254 subjects from 6 global collaborators. Where available, HLA class I and class II types were taken from metadata supplied by the sample provider and were not determined by assay-based typing. The prospective study material was composed of cDNA or gDNA derived from T cells, B-cell-depleted T cells, or PBMCs. The sample metadata nearly always contained a de-identified subject ID, COVID-19 status, age in years and sex.

A remark on this clone: There is no known antigen for this receptor. No clone much larger than this one lies a single base away; base qualities are absent.

Beyond this particular receptor, the publication reports: The quantity of clinical and demographic metadata differed by source and by participant and was supplied without curation.

The immunoSEQ Assay, a bias-controlled multiplex PCR, was used to amplify TCRbeta CDR3 regions from genomic DNA. In the paper's pipeline: Nucleated cell counts per sample were estimated from amplification of reference gene primers within the assay. To quantify the absolute abundance of each unique TCRbeta CDR3 rearrangement, sequence reads were collapsed and filtered. For each sample, productive Simpson clonality was calculated by taking the square root of Simpson's diversity index across productive rearrangements. Held by TCRdb, this immuneACCESS table contains in-frame sequences only and omits some clones. Under half of the omission traces to an unresolved V gene where checked; the cause of the rest is unknown. V, J and clone size were drawn from that table, and D and trimming were deduced from the DNA. A total of approximately 250,000 clones appear in this sample, around 89% of them only once. 2.5% of the sample is in the top ten clones.

CDR3 length: 14 amino acids, cysteine to phenylalanine. The kept DNA is CDR3 alone, 42 bases in frame from the first base. From the germline V gene, CDR1 is SGHTA and CDR2 is FQGNSA. V gives up 0 bases and J gives up 0 bases, and the segment between their germline ends measures 5 bases. Participants in the prospective study were aged roughly 18 to 100 years, lived in some 24 United States geographic areas, and enrolled through a virtual design. To assign participants to cohorts, the prospective study relied on clinical history that participants themselves reported in a screening survey and a study questionnaire. In the prospective study, mobile phlebotomists collected whole blood, serum and a nasopharyngeal or oropharyngeal swab from each participant. Over an approximately 2-month period, participants in the prospective study had the option of providing additional blood draws and questionnaires. Blood samples from the prospective study were shipped frozen or at room temperature prior to DNA extraction.

The clonotype was recovered from a woman between 40 and 50 years old with acute COVID-19. Sequencing used PBMCs or T cells enriched from blood (not recorded which). The chain links TRBV7-2 with TRBJ1-2, with the D gene uncertain. The DNA sequence is as follows: TGTGCCAGCAGCTTAGCAACAGCTAACTATGGCTACACCTTC. Its amino acids are CASSLATANYGYTF.